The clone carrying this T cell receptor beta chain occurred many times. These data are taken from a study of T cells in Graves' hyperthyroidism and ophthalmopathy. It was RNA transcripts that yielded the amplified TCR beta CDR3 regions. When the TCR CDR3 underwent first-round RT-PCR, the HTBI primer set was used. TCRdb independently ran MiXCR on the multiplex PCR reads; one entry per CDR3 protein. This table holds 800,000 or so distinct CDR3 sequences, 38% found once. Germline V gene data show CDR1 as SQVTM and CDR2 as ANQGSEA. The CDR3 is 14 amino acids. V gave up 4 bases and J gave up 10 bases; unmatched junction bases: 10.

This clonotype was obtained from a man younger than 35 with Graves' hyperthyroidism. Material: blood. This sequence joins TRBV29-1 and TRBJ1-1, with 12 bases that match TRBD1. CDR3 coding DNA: TGCAGCGTTGGGGCCCGGGACAGGGGGCGAGGAGCTTTCTTT. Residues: CSVGARDRGRGAFF.